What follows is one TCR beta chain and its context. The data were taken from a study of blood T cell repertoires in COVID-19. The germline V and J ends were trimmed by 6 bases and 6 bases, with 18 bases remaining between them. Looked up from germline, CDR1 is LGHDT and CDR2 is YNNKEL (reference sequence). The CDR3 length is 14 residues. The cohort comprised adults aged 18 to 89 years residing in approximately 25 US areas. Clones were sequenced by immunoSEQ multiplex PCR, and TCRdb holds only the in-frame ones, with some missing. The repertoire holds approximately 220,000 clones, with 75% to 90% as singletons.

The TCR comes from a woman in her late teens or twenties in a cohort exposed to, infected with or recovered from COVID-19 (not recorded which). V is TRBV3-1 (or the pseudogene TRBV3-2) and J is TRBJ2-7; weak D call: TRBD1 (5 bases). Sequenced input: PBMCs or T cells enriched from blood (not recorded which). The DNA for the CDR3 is TGTGCCAGCAGGGAGTCCACCAGGGTAGGCGAGCAGTACTTC. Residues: CASRESTRVGEQYF.